Listed below are T cell receptor beta chains from one sample, sequenced in a study of CD8 T cells in Susac syndrome. TCRdb fed the immunoSEQ multiplex PCR reads into MiXCR, producing one record per CDR3 protein. The table has 160,000 or so distinct CDR3 sequences, about 90% seen once. Sequenced sample: CD4+ T cells from PBMCs. The source is a human donor in good health. The CDR3 runs from the conserved cysteine through the conserved F or W. A D gene is named only where the DNA matches it firmly. A clone size is listed for some rows: how often the clone was seen (once, few, many), or a class if it is expanded.

J gene,D gene,V gene,clone size,CDR3 DNA,CDR3 protein
TRBJ2-5,TRBD1,TRBV28,-,TGTGCCAGCAGACTTTCAATCGGGACAGTGTACCAAGAGACCCAGTACTTC,CASRLSIGTVYQETQYF
TRBJ2-2,-,TRBV2,-,TGTGCCAGCAAACGGGGCGGGATAGGGACCGGGGAGCTGTTTTTT,CASKRGGIGTGELFF
TRBJ1-1,-,TRBV3-1,-,TGTGCCAGCAGCCAAGATCCGGGGGGCAAGAGTGAAGCTTTCTTT,CASSQDPGGKSEAFF
TRBJ2-5,TRBD1,TRBV5-1,once,TGCGCCAGCAGCTTGGGCGGGACAGGCAAAGAGACCCAGTACTTC,CASSLGGTGKETQYF
TRBJ2-4,-,TRBV7-2,-,TGTGCCAGCAGCTTAGTCGCCGCCGCTCAAAACATTCAGTACTTC,CASSLVAAAQNIQYF
TRBJ2-7,-,TRBV24-1,-,TGTGCCACCAGTGCCTCCGGGGCAGGGACGGTCCACGAGCAGTACTTC,CATSASGAGTVHEQYF
TRBJ2-1,-,TRBV7-9,-,TGTGCCAGCAGCCCAGTAGGGGCCAATGAGCAGTTCTTC,CASSPVGANEQFF
TRBJ2-7,TRBD2,TRBV28,-,TGTGCCAGCAGTTTAGGCGGGAGCCCGACCTACGAGCAGTACTTC,CASSLGGSPTYEQYF
TRBJ2-7,-,TRBV7-9,once,TGTGCCAGCACCCTCGGGGACTCCTACGAGCAGTACTTC,CASTLGDSYEQYF
TRBJ1-3,-,TRBV18,-,TGTGCCAGCTCACCGTTCGACGGTAGCTCTGGAAACACCATATATTTT,CASSPFDGSSGNTIYF
TRBJ2-5,-,TRBV4-1,-,TGCGCCAGCAGCCATTCAGGGGAAGAGACCCAGTACTTC,CASSHSGEETQYF
TRBJ1-1,-,TRBV30,few,TGTGCCTGGACAAACGAGTTCAGGGGACCTGAAGCTTTCTTT,CAWTNEFRGPEAFF
TRBJ2-7,TRBD1,TRBV28,-,TGTGCCAGCAGTTCACCCGGCCGGACAGGGGGCCACGAGCAGTACTTC,CASSSPGRTGGHEQYF
TRBJ2-1,-,TRBV13,-,TGTGCCAGCAGCTTACTGCTAGCCAGCTCCTACAATGAGCAGTTCTTC,CASSLLLASSYNEQFF
TRBJ2-2,-,TRBV7-2,-,TGTGCCAGCAGCCTGGCTTTATGGGCCGGGGAGCTGTTTTTT,CASSLALWAGELFF
TRBJ1-4,-,TRBV30,-,TGTGCCTGGAGTGTTCCTGGGTCTGGTGAAAAACTGTTTTTT,CAWSVPGSGEKLFF
TRBJ2-7,-,TRBV28,-,TGTGCCAGCAGTTTTATAGGCAGGGAGTGGCCCTACGAGCAGTACTTC,CASSFIGREWPYEQYF
TRBJ1-4,-,TRBV18,few,TGTGCCAGCTCACCGAGGTTCTGGGATTTTGAAAAACTGTTTTTT,CASSPRFWDFEKLFF
TRBJ2-3,-,TRBV10-1,-,TGCGCCAGCCTGAGGGGGGATAGCACAGATACGCAGTATTTT,CASLRGDSTDTQYF
TRBJ2-1,TRBD2,TRBV11-2,-,TGTGCCAGCAACCCGGGAGGGCTGAGGAATGAGCAGTTCTTC,CASNPGGLRNEQFF
TRBJ2-7,TRBD1,TRBV4-1,once,TGCGCCAGCAGCCAAACCCCCGGGACAGGGGGTAGGGACGAGCAGTACTTC,CASSQTPGTGGRDEQYF
TRBJ1-2,-,TRBV7-9,-,TGTGCCAGCAGCTTAGACAGCCGTAACTATGGCTACACCTTC,CASSLDSRNYGYTF
TRBJ1-1,-,TRBV19,-,TGTGCCAGTAGTATAGAAATCGGCGCTGAAGCTTTCTTT,CASSIEIGAEAFF
TRBJ2-7,TRBD1,TRBV20-1,-,TGCAGTGCTTCCCAGGGGGACGAGCAGTACTTC,CSASQGDEQYF
TRBJ2-7,-,TRBV10-3,-,TGTGCCATCGGACTCTCCCCAACTCGGGGCTTCTACGAGCAGTACTTC,CAIGLSPTRGFYEQYF
TRBJ2-7,-,TRBV2,-,TGTGCCAGCAGTGAACTTCGCGGGGAGCAGTACTTC,CASSELRGEQYF
TRBJ2-5,TRBD1,TRBV3-1,-,TGTGCCAGCAGCCATCGCCGGGACAGGGGGCGAGAGACCCAGTACTTC,CASSHRRDRGRETQYF
TRBJ2-7,-,TRBV29-1,-,TGCAGCGTTGTCTGGGGCATTTCCTACGAGCAGTACTTC,CSVVWGISYEQYF
TRBJ1-6,-,TRBV30,-,TGTGCCTCCAAGCGGACAAATTCACCCCTCCACTTT,CASKRTNSPLHF
TRBJ2-3,-,TRBV2,-,TGTGCCAGCACGGACACGTTGACAGATACGCAGTATTTT,CASTDTLTDTQYF
TRBJ2-5,-,TRBV27,-,TGTGCCAGCAGTTTATGGGCAGGACTACAAGAGACCCAGTACTTC,CASSLWAGLQETQYF
TRBJ2-7,-,TRBV9,-,TGTGCCAGCAGCGTAGAGCCGGACAACTACGAGCAGTACTTC,CASSVEPDNYEQYF
TRBJ2-2,-,TRBV14,-,TGTGCCAGCAGCCAAGGGTCCCTCGCCGGGGAGCTGTTTTTT,CASSQGSLAGELFF
TRBJ2-4,TRBD2,TRBV20-1,-,TGCAGTGCTAGAGCGCTAGCGGGAAGAAACATTCAGTACTTC,CSARALAGRNIQYF
TRBJ1-2,-,TRBV12-3/TRBV12-4,-,TGTGCCAGCAGTTTAGTTGGGGCGCAGGAAGATGGCTACACCTTC,CASSLVGAQEDGYTF
TRBJ1-6,TRBD1,TRBV7-9,-,TGTGCCAGCAGCTTGGGACAGGGCCCTAATTCACCCCTCCACTTT,CASSLGQGPNSPLHF
TRBJ2-6,-,TRBV2,few,TGTGCCAGCAGAAGCGATCGTGGGGCCAACGTCCTGACTTTC,CASRSDRGANVLTF
TRBJ2-2,-,TRBV30,-,TGTGCCTGGACGACCCAACCGGGGACCGGGGAGCTGTTTTTT,CAWTTQPGTGELFF
TRBJ2-5,TRBD1,TRBV19,-,TGTGCCAGTAGTGGAACAGGGGGAGCAGAGACCCAGTACTTC,CASSGTGGAETQYF
TRBJ2-1,TRBD1,TRBV9,-,TGTGCCAGCAGCGTAGGACAGGGGGGCTACAATGAGCAGTTCTTC,CASSVGQGGYNEQFF
TRBJ2-7,-,TRBV20-1,-,TGCAGTGCGCGCCCTCTAGCGCAGACCTACGAGCAGTACTTC,CSARPLAQTYEQYF
TRBJ2-7,TRBD1,TRBV6-6,-,TGTGCCAGCAGTTACACGGCCGGGACAGGCATCGAGCAGTACTTC,CASSYTAGTGIEQYF
TRBJ1-1,-,TRBV3-1,-,TGTGCCAGCAGTTCGACTCAAGGCGACACTGAAGCTTTCTTT,CASSSTQGDTEAFF
TRBJ2-3,TRBD2,TRBV15,once,TGTGCCACTGGGGCGGGGGAGTTGGATACGCAGTATTTT,CATGAGELDTQYF
TRBJ2-7,-,TRBV7-8,-,TGTGCCACCTCCTTGAGGGGGACCTCCTACGAGCAGTACTTC,CATSLRGTSYEQYF